This T cell receptor (beta chain) was retrieved from a study of breast tumors, draining lymph nodes, adjacent tissues (dated by TCRdb to 2016 to 2017). About the investigation overall: In breast cancer patients, the study compared the TCR beta repertoires of tumor, adjacent nontumor tissue and axillary lymph nodes. In human breast cancer, the study set out to evaluate how tumor, surrounding tissue and draining lymph node repertoires relate to one another and whether T cells may move between these sites.

Germline trimming amounts to 1 base on V and 5 bases on J, with 9 as the count of junction bases outside the gene matches. The germline V gene sets CDR1 to SGHDT and CDR2 to YYEEEE. The CDR3 numbers 17 residues from cysteine through phenylalanine. Just CDR3 DNA is preserved here, 51 bases in frame from base 1. This clonotype has ten or more counts. Its specific antigen is unknown. No base quality values were provided; no much bigger clone lies one nucleotide off. The paper's findings and limits, for the study overall: The data were considered consistent with the idea that most tumor T cells come from the lymph node and then expand in tumor tissue. The study presented the conclusion that tumor T cells originate in lymph nodes as consistent with a hypothesis, not as something directly demonstrated. The similarity between tumor and nontumor tissue repertoires was significantly greater in luminal-like breast cancer than in basal-like breast cancer. T-cell repertoire diversity in tumors was found to be lower than in lymph nodes but higher than in nontumor tissue, and preferential V and J gene usage was observed.

Sequencing used an Illumina HiSeq 2000. Multiplex PCR amplification was used to generate the TCR beta chain libraries. The amplified TCR beta chain products were analyzed by high-throughput sequencing. TCRdb itself trimmed the public reads at Q25 with fastp, ran MiXCR and retained productive beta chains. Here each entry gathers all rows of one CDR3 protein and keeps the most common genes and DNA. The sample table shows 20,000 to 25,000 distinct CDR3 sequences, and 20% to 25% are seen once. Roughly 13% of the sample comes from the top ten. The TCR comes from a female donor with breast cancer. Some clones in this sample may be carry-over from other donors' samples. The chain links TRBV5-6 with TRBJ2-1; the junction holds 10 bases that match TRBD2. Material: breast tumor tissue. The CDR3 region: CASSLKVEAGGDNEQFF. The DNA sequence reads TGTGCCAGCAGCTTGAAAGTCGAAGCGGGAGGGGACAATGAGCAGTTCTTC.